The 28 T cell receptor beta chains reported below all come from one sample, sequenced in a study of monozygotic twins with cystic fibrosis. The method was immunoSEQ multiplex PCR; TCRdb's version includes in-frame clones alone and lacks a portion of them. Found here are around 9,500 clones, 97% to 99% of them singletons; the top ten hold approximately 0.22%. The sample was blood. The receptors were sampled from a girl aged 2 to 10 with cystic fibrosis.

This clone was seen a single time. The chain has TRBV5-8 and TRBJ1-2; no clear D. Trimming stripped 1 base from V and 0 bases from J, with 7 bases between. This CDR3 contains 14 residues. Germline V gives CDR1 SGHTS, CDR2 YDEGEE. DNA for the CDR3: TGTGCCAGCAGCTTGAGTCAGACTAACTATGGCTACACCTTC. This encodes CASSLSQTNYGYTF.

This chain uses TRBV5-4 with TRBJ2-7; perhaps D is TRBD1 or TRBD2 (6 bases each). The CDR3 extends over 15 amino acids. The ends were cut back, 4 bases at V and 3 bases at J, with 17 bases in the middle. Germline CDR1 and CDR2: SGHNT and YYREEE (reference sequence). The DNA for the CDR3 is TGTGCCAGCAGCCGAAGGGGGGCGGGAATCTACGAGCAGTACTTC. It is translated as CASSRRGAGIYEQYF.

The chain joins TRBV7-2 to TRBJ2-3; 9 bases are a match to TRBD1. The germline V gene encodes CDR1 SGHTA and CDR2 FQGNSA. CDR3 length: 15 amino acids. After removal of 4 bases from V and 2 bases from J, the junction contained 4 bases not matched to a gene. This CDR3 is CASSSGQGYTDTQYF. CDR3 in DNA: TGTGCCAGCAGCTCGGGACAGGGCTACACAGATACGCAGTATTTT.

The V call is TRBV10-3, the J call TRBJ2-3; D might be TRBD1 (6 bases). Germline V gene sequence: CDR1 ENHRY, CDR2 SYGVKD. V lost 2 bases and J lost 2, with 14 bases in between. This CDR3 is 16 amino acids long. In DNA form, the CDR3 reads TGTGCCATCAGTGAGACAGGGAAGAGGACCACAGATACGCAGTATTTT. It specifies CAISETGKRTTDTQYF.

The V and J genes are TRBV2 and TRBJ2-2; D is possibly TRBD1 or TRBD2 (6 bases each). The germline V gene encodes CDR1 SNHLY and CDR2 FYNNEI. This CDR3 has 18 amino acids. The V end lost 2 bases, the J end lost 0 bases, and 16 bases lay between the germline ends. The CDR3 sequence: CASSELWGARSNTGELFF. As DNA, the CDR3 is TGTGCCAGCAGTGAATTGTGGGGGGCAAGGTCGAACACCGGGGAGCTGTTTTTT.

V and J are TRBV6-5 and TRBJ1-2, with D perhaps matching TRBD1 (5 bases). Germline CDR1 reads MNHEY; CDR2 reads SVGAGI. V shed 0 bases and J shed 2 bases, with 10 bases lying between them. The CDR3 consists of 15 residues. The CDR3 bases are TGTGCCAGCAGTTACTCCAGAGCAGGGAACTATGGCTACACCTTC. It is translated as CASSYSRAGNYGYTF.

V gene TRBV5-4 combines with J gene TRBJ2-7, with TRBD1 matching 9 bases. The CDR3 runs to 17 residues. CDR1 and CDR2 from the germline V gene are SGHNT and YYREEE (reference sequence). After removal of 3 bases from V and 3 bases from J, the junction contained 13 bases not matched to a gene. CDR3 DNA: TGTGCCAGCAGCTCGAAGGGGGCCGGGACAGGGTACTACGAGCAGTACTTC. Translated, it gives CASSSKGAGTGYYEQYF.

The genes are TRBV29-1 and TRBJ2-5, with TRBD1 identical over 8 bases. Near its end, the DNA agrees better with TRBJ2-7, so the J call may be wrong. Germline V gene lookup returns CDR1 SQVTM and CDR2 ANQGSEA. CDR3 length: 14 residues. DNA of the CDR3: TGCAGCGTATCTACTCAGGGGGCGAGCCACGAGCAGTACTTC. It is translated as CSVSTQGASHEQYF.

This clone was counted a single time. The chain carries TRBV4-1 and TRBJ1-1; D gene uncertain. Germline assignment: CDR1 MGHRA and CDR2 YSYEKL. V gave up 4 bases and J gave up 1 base, with 13 bases separating them. This CDR3 spans 15 amino acids. The CDR3 nucleotides are TGCGCCAGCAGCCCAGCGCATAAGGGGAACACTGAAGCTTTCTTT. It specifies CASSPAHKGNTEAFF.

V and J are TRBV5-1 and TRBJ1-2, with 10 bases matching TRBD1. This CDR3 is 17 amino acids long. In germline, CDR1 is SGHRS, CDR2 YFSETQ. The J segment lost 1 base and the V segment lost 4 bases, leaving 10 bases of the junction unmatched. This CDR3 reads CASSRPGTGASNYGYTF. CDR3 in DNA: TGCGCCAGCAGCCGTCCGGGGACAGGGGCTAGTAACTATGGCTACACCTTC.

This sequence joins TRBV29-1 and TRBJ1-1; D not resolved. Germline V gene sequence: CDR1 SQVTM, CDR2 ANQGSEA. The CDR3 is 10 amino acids. Trimming left V 6 bases short and J 11 bases short, with 13 bases between. CDR3 in DNA: TGCAGCGTGTCCGATTATGGGGCTTTCTTT. This translates into CSVSDYGAFF.

The chain links TRBV6-5 to TRBJ1-4; 9 bases are shared with TRBD1. Losses at the gene ends were 9 bases for V and 4 bases for J; bases not matched to a gene: 9. The CDR3 is 15 residues long. Germline V gene lookup returns CDR1 MNHEY and CDR2 SVGAGI. In DNA form, the CDR3 reads TGTGCCAGTAGACTGGAGGGACAGGGTAATGAAAAACTGTTTTTT. It specifies CASRLEGQGNEKLFF.

The genes are TRBV5-6 and TRBJ1-5; D not certain. This CDR3 is built from 15 residues. Per the germline V gene, CDR1 is SGHDT and CDR2 is YYEEEE. Between the trimmed V and J ends, which lost 0 bases and 1 base, there was a span of 8 bases. CDR3 DNA sequence: TGTGCCAGCAGCTTGGGCGGGGTGAGCAATCAGCCCCAGCATTTT. Protein sequence: CASSLGGVSNQPQHF.

The chain employs TRBV30 and TRBJ2-3, with D possibly TRBD2 on 5 matching bases. The V gene's germline CDR1 is GTSNPN and CDR2 SVGIG (reference sequence). The V end was cut by 8 bases, the J end by 10 bases, with 19 bases between. The CDR3 runs 12 residues. CDR3 DNA: TGTGCCACTCGGACTTCAACGGATCCGCAGTATTTT. It is translated as CATRTSTDPQYF.

The CDR3 DNA follows: TGTGCCAGTAGCTTCGGACAGATGAGCAATCAGCCCCAGCATTTT. It codes for CASSFGQMSNQPQHF. The chain employs TRBV19 and TRBJ1-5; possibly TRBD1 for D (6 bases). Germline CDR1 and CDR2: LNHDA and SQIVND (reference sequence). The CDR3 is made up of 15 amino acids. The V end lost 6 bases, the J end lost 1 base, and 13 bases lay between the germline ends.

This chain links TRBV4-3 with TRBJ2-1, with no clear D. This CDR3 contains 13 residues. V lost 0 bases to trimming and J lost 7 bases, with 7 bases between them. Germline V gene lookup returns CDR1 LGHNA and CDR2 YSLEER. The CDR3 DNA reads as TGCGCCAGCAGCCAAGAGTGGGGTAATGAGCAGTTCTTC. This codes for CASSQEWGNEQFF.

Only one count was recorded for this clone. The gene calls are TRBV9 and TRBJ2-1; D is possibly TRBD1 (6 bases). The V gene lost 4 bases and the J gene lost 8 bases, with 22 bases spanning the gap. Germline assignment: CDR1 SGDLS and CDR2 YYNGEE. This CDR3 is built from 16 residues. This chain's CDR3 is CASSTLGQTNIYEQFF. In DNA form, the CDR3 reads TGTGCCAGCAGCACGTTAGGACAGACAAACATATATGAGCAGTTCTTC.

This chain connects TRBV19 to TRBJ1-1; 7 positions match TRBD1. CDR3 length equals 15 residues. CDR1 is LNHDA, CDR2 SQIVND, per germline (reference sequence). The V and J ends lost 3 bases and 0 bases, in that order; junction bases with no gene match: 4. The CDR3 protein is CASSIYGTVNTEAFF. As DNA, the CDR3 is TGTGCCAGTAGTATTTACGGGACAGTGAACACTGAAGCTTTCTTT.

The V call is TRBV28, the J call TRBJ2-7; D might be TRBD1 (6 bases). Germline V gene sequence: CDR1 MDHEN, CDR2 SYDVKM. This CDR3 has 14 amino acids. Between the trimmed V and J ends, which lost 6 bases and 3 bases, there was a span of 15 bases. This chain's CDR3 is CASSQLDRNYEQYF. DNA for the CDR3: TGTGCCAGCAGCCAACTTGACAGGAACTACGAGCAGTACTTC.

The chain couples TRBV15 to TRBJ1-2; D is uncertain. Germline V gives CDR1 LNHNV, CDR2 YYDKDF (reference sequence). The CDR3 contains 15 residues. V was shortened by 0 bases and J by 3 bases, with 11 bases between the two germline ends. CDR3 residues: CATSRENAVDYGYTF. CDR3 sequence (DNA): TGTGCCACCAGCAGAGAAAACGCCGTGGACTATGGCTACACCTTC.

J is TRBJ2-7 and V is TRBV5-8, with D perhaps TRBD1 (7 bases). Germline V gene data show CDR1 as SGHTS and CDR2 as YDEGEE. CDR3 length: 12 residues. The V gene lost 5 bases and the J gene lost 6 bases, with 12 bases spanning the gap. CDR3 amino acids: CASSRQGGEQYF. CDR3 DNA: TGTGCCAGCAGTCGACAGGGAGGCGAGCAGTACTTC.

V is TRBV6-6 and J is TRBJ2-7; no clear D. The CDR3 loop spans 16 amino acids. Germline assignment: CDR1 MNHNY and CDR2 SVGAGI (reference sequence). The germline V and J ends were trimmed by 2 bases and 3 bases, with 17 bases remaining between them. In DNA form, the CDR3 reads TGTGCCAGCAGTTACGGGCCGGCCCAAGGAGACTACGAGCAGTACTTC. The encoded protein is CASSYGPAQGDYEQYF.

The chain joins TRBV4-3 to TRBJ2-1; weak D call: TRBD2 (5 bases). The CDR3 is 13 residues long. V was shortened by 5 bases and J by 14 bases, with 19 bases between the two germline ends. In germline, CDR1 is LGHNA, CDR2 YSLEER. The CDR3 region is CASSTHSETQKFF. CDR3 nucleotides: TGCGCCAGCAGCACTCATAGCGAGACTCAAAAGTTCTTC.

The V and J genes are TRBV7-9 and TRBJ1-4; D uncertain. V was trimmed by 7 bases and J by 1 base, leaving 16 bases between them. The CDR3 length is 16 residues. Germline V gene lookup returns CDR1 SEHNR and CDR2 FQNEAQ (reference sequence). The CDR3 DNA is TGTGCCAGCACCGTGGGCGTGAGGGAAACTAATGAAAAACTGTTTTTT. Its protein product is CASTVGVRETNEKLFF.

The chain is built from TRBV7-9 and TRBJ1-1; possibly TRBD1 for D (5 bases). Looked up from germline, CDR1 is SEHNR and CDR2 is FQNEAQ (reference sequence). The CDR3 loop spans 14 amino acids. Trimming cost V 1 base and J 5 bases, with 11 bases left between them. This chain's CDR3 is CASSLGRGVTEAFF. CDR3 nucleotides: TGTGCCAGCAGCTTAGGAAGAGGGGTAACTGAAGCTTTCTTT.

This sequence joins TRBV5-1 and TRBJ2-7; D is unclear. Germline V CDR1 and CDR2: SGHRS, YFSETQ. This CDR3 is built from 14 residues. Deletions cut 4 bases from V and 4 bases from J, with 15 bases between. This CDR3 is CASSPDPPSYEQYF. CDR3 DNA sequence: TGCGCCAGCAGCCCGGACCCGCCCTCTTACGAGCAGTACTTC.

The rearrangement uses TRBV6-1 and TRBJ2-7, with 7 bases that match TRBD1. The CDR3 has 16 amino acids. Trimming took 1 base from V and 0 from J; bases not matched to a gene: 6. Germline V gene lookup returns CDR1 MNHNS and CDR2 SASEGT. Written as DNA, the CDR3 is TGTGCCAGCAGTGAAGGGGCAGGGGGAAGCTCCTACGAGCAGTACTTC. As protein: CASSEGAGGSSYEQYF.

In DNA form, the CDR3 reads TGCGCCAGCAGCTCCGGGACAGGGGAAATCGCGCGCACGATTTACGAGCAGTACTTC. Encoded protein: CASSSGTGEIARTIYEQYF. The rearrangement uses TRBV5-1 and TRBJ2-7; 10 bases are a match to TRBD1. V shed 3 bases and J 4 bases; nucleotides not matched to a gene: 19. The CDR3 totals 19 residues. Germline values: CDR1 SGHRS, CDR2 YFSETQ.